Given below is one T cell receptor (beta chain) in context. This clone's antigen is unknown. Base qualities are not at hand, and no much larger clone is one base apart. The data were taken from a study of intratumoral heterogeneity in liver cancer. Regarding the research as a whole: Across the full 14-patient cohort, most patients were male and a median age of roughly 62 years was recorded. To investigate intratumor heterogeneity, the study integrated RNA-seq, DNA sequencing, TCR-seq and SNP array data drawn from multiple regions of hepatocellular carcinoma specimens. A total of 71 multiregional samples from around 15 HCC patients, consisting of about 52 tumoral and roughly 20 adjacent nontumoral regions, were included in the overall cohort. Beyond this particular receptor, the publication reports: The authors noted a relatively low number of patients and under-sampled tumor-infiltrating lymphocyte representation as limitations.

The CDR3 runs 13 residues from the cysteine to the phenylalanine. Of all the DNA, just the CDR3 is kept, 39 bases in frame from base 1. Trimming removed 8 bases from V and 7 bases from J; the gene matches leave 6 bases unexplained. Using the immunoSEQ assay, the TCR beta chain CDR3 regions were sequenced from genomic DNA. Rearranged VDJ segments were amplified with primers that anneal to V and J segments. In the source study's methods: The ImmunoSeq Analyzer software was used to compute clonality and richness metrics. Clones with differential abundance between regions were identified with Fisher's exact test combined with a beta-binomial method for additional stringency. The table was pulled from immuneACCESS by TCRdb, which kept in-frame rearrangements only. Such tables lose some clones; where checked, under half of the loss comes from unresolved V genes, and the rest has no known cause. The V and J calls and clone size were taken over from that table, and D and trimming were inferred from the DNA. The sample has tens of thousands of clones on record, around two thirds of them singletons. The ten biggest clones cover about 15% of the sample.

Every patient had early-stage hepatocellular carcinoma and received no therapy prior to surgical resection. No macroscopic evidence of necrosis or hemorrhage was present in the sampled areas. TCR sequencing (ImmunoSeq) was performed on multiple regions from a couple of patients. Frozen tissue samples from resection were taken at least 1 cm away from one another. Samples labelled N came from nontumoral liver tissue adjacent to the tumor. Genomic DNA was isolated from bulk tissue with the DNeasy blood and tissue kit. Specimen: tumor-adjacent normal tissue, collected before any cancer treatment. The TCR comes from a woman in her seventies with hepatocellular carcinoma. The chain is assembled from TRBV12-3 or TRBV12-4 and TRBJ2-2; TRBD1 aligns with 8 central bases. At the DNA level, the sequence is TGTGCCAGCGGGGGACAGGTAAACGGGGAGCTGTTTTTT. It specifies CASGGQVNGELFF.